This T cell receptor beta chain was recovered during a study of Tregs in tolerant kidney transplant recipients. About the study: Mixed chimerism was transient after nonmyeloablative marrow transplants from related graft donors. Regarding the study as a whole: Antigen-driven expansion was suggested because donor-specific Tregs expanded more than all Tregs in tolerant patients. Activated donor B cell expansion appeared to reveal the most relevant donor-specific TCRbeta repertoire. Biological reproducibility was not directly addressed in this study.

Only in-frame clones appear in the TCRdb table, and some are missing; sequencing was by immunoSEQ multiplex PCR. The sample records about 94,000 clones, 80% to 95% being singletons. This clone was detected only once. Its antigen remains unknown. Germline CDR1 SGHVS, CDR2 FQNEAQ. The length of the CDR3 is 15 residues. Trimming removed 5 bases from V and 2 bases from J; junction bases left unmatched: 6. This receptor was obtained from a human donor who received a combined kidney and bone marrow transplant. The rearrangement joins TRBV7-8 to TRBJ1-2, with TRBD1 identical over 9 bases. Source: CD4+ T cells from blood, taken before the transplant. The CDR3 DNA reads TGTGCCAGCAGCGAACAGGGGGCGCGCAACTATGGCTACACCTTC. It translates to CASSEQGARNYGYTF.